Listed here are 24 T cell receptor beta chains from one sample, sequenced in a study of T cell responses to AZD1222 COVID-19 vaccine (dated by TCRdb to the early 2020s). The time point label, as the study defines it: about 28 days (+/-7) after the second vaccine dose. Library preparation used the immunoSEQ multiplex PCR assay. What TCRdb holds here is the immuneACCESS table cut down to in-frame rearrangements. Part of the clones is not present; checked against another copy, under half of the missing clones reflect an unresolved V gene, and the others are unexplained. Across this sample there are about 42,000 clones, with about 87% seen only once. More than 20% of the sample belongs to the ten largest clones. Here the sequenced sample was peripheral blood, taken 28 days after the second AZD1222 dose. The receptors shown here come from an adult who received the AZD1222 COVID-19 vaccine.

V is TRBV6-2 or TRBV6-3 and J is TRBJ2-1; tentative D call: TRBD1 (5 bases). CDR1 MNHEY and CDR2 SVGEGT come from the germline V gene. The CDR3 length is 15 residues. V was trimmed by 6 bases and J by 10 bases, leaving 22 bases between them. CDR3 region: CASSRRLRDSIEQFF. CDR3 nucleotide sequence: TGTGCCAGCAGCCGCCGACTCAGGGATAGTATAGAGCAGTTCTTC.

V usage is TRBV7-9 and J usage is TRBJ2-1; D unclear. CDR3 length: 12 amino acids. Trimming cost V 2 bases and J 4 bases, with 3 bases left between them. Germline V gives CDR1 SEHNR, CDR2 FQNEAQ (reference sequence). Written as DNA, the CDR3 is TGTGCCAGCAGCTTAAGTTACAATGAGCAGTTCTTC. Encoded protein: CASSLSYNEQFF.

The chain carries TRBV11-3 and TRBJ2-1; possible D gene TRBD1, 6 bases. The germline CDR1 and CDR2 sequences are SGHNT and YENEEA. The CDR3 covers 14 residues. The V end was cut by 4 bases, the J end by 5 bases, with 12 bases between. The CDR3 DNA is TGTGCCAGCAGCTCCCTACAGGGACACAATGAGCAGTTCTTC. Translated, it gives CASSSLQGHNEQFF.

The chain recombines TRBV28 with TRBJ1-1; D gene uncertain. CDR1 and CDR2 (germline): MDHEN, SYDVKM. The CDR3 consists of 15 residues. The germline V and J ends were trimmed by 2 bases and 0 bases, with 10 bases remaining between them. The CDR3 region has the DNA TGTGCCAGCAGTTTAAGCGCAGCCATGAACACTGAAGCTTTCTTT. Amino acids: CASSLSAAMNTEAFF.

V gene TRBV27 combines with J gene TRBJ2-7; 10 bases align to TRBD2. This CDR3 has 15 amino acids. The trim removed 4 bases at V and 3 bases at J, leaving 6 bases unmatched. Per germline, CDR1 MNHEY and CDR2 SMNVEV (reference sequence). CDR3: CASSCEREGRYEQYF. The CDR3 nucleotides are TGTGCCAGCAGTTGCGAGCGGGAGGGCCGCTACGAGCAGTACTTC.

The V and J genes are TRBV19 and TRBJ1-1; D remains unclear. V gave up 8 bases and J gave up 1 base, with 11 bases separating them. Per germline, CDR1 LNHDA and CDR2 SQIVND (reference sequence). The CDR3 is made up of 13 amino acids. CDR3 sequence (DNA): TGTGCCAGTTCCTTCACACCGAACACTGAAGCTTTCTTT. This codes for CASSFTPNTEAFF.

The J gene is TRBJ2-7, the V gene TRBV11-2, with D tentatively TRBD1 (5 bases). The CDR3 sequence is 13 residues long. Germline V lookup: CDR1 SGHAT, CDR2 FQNNGV. The V end lost 3 bases, the J end lost 3 bases, and 9 bases lay between the germline ends. This CDR3 reads CASSLGQIYEQYF. The CDR3 coding sequence is TGTGCCAGCAGCTTGGGGCAGATCTACGAGCAGTACTTC.

The table lists this clone with a few counts. The gene calls are TRBV12-5 and TRBJ2-3; D is unresolved. CDR1 is LGHNT, CDR2 FRNRAP, per germline. This CDR3 has 14 amino acids. V shed 4 bases and J shed 1 base, with 9 bases lying between them. The CDR3 bases are TGTGCTAGTGGTTCGTTTTACGGCACAGATACGCAGTATTTT. Translating it yields CASGSFYGTDTQYF.

This clone has a single count. The chain uses TRBV6-5 and TRBJ1-6; TRBD1 matches at 7 bases. This CDR3 comprises 15 residues. J was trimmed by 7 bases and V by 5 bases; bases with no gene match: 8. Per the germline V gene, CDR1 is MNHEY and CDR2 is SVGAGI. The CDR3 sequence: CASSRQGKGNSPLHF. The CDR3 DNA follows: TGTGCCAGCAGTCGACAGGGCAAAGGAAATTCACCCCTCCACTTT.

The V call is TRBV2, the J call TRBJ2-1; the D gene is possibly TRBD2 (7 bases). Trimming left V 4 bases short and J 16 bases short, with 20 bases between. Germline V gives CDR1 SNHLY, CDR2 FYNNEI. This CDR3 has 13 residues. CDR3 bases: TGTGCCAGCAGTGCGGAGGGGCGGGGGCATTTTTTCTTC. Amino acid sequence: CASSAEGRGHFFF.

This clone showed up just a few times. This chain connects TRBV10-3 to TRBJ1-5; D is unclear. The CDR3 is 13 amino acids. The germline V gene has CDR1 ENHRY and CDR2 SYGVKD. The V end lost 10 bases, the J end lost 8 bases, and 18 bases lay between the germline ends. As DNA, the CDR3 is TGTGCCACCGCCGACATCCAAGGGAAGCCCCAGCATTTT. The encoded protein is CATADIQGKPQHF.

J is TRBJ2-7 and V is TRBV5-4, with TRBD2 matching over 11 bases. The CDR3 loop spans 17 amino acids. Germline V lookup: CDR1 SGHNT, CDR2 YYREEE (reference sequence). The ends lost 4 bases at V and 4 bases at J; junction bases unmatched: 13. CDR3 DNA sequence: TGTGCCAGCAGCCCGACCGTCGGGACTAGCGGACGGTACGAGCAGTACTTC. This codes for CASSPTVGTSGRYEQYF.

The chain has TRBV18 and TRBJ1-5; weak D call: TRBD1 (5 bases). From germline, CDR1 is KGHSH and CDR2 LQKENI. The CDR3 consists of 13 residues. V lost 2 bases to trimming and J lost 5 bases, with 7 bases between them. The DNA of the CDR3 is TGTGCCAGCTCACCAACGGGGGATCAGCCCCAGCATTTT. Translating it yields CASSPTGDQPQHF.

In this sample, this clone turned up once. The genes are TRBV24-1 and TRBJ2-2, with D uncertain. The CDR3 is 14 residues long. The germline V gene encodes CDR1 KGHDR and CDR2 SFDVKD. Trimming removed 3 bases from V and 6 bases from J, with 10 bases in between. CDR3 loop: CATSDTGRAGELFF. The CDR3 DNA sequence: TGTGCCACCAGTGATACCGGACGGGCCGGGGAGCTGTTTTTT.

The chain links TRBV20-1 to TRBJ1-2; 7 bases line up with TRBD1. Germline lookup yields CDR1 DFQATT and CDR2 SNEGSKA (reference sequence). This CDR3 spans 13 amino acids. V was pared by 3 bases and J by 7 bases, with 8 bases of the junction left unmatched. CDR3 DNA: TGCAGTGCTAGTGGAGGGGGCGCGAGTGGCTACACCTTC. Its translation: CSASGGGASGYTF.

In its sample, this clone was seen a few times. V usage is TRBV9 and J usage is TRBJ2-7; D is possibly TRBD1 (6 bases). With 0 bases removed from V and 7 bases from J, the gap between germline ends came to 14 bases. The germline CDR1 and CDR2 sequences are SGDLS and YYNGEE. This CDR3 is built from 14 residues. The CDR3 spells CASSVGGQTGEQYF. The CDR3 DNA is TGTGCCAGCAGCGTAGGAGGACAGACAGGTGAGCAGTACTTC.

The chain uses TRBV12-5 and TRBJ2-5, with D maybe TRBD1 (5 bases). CDR3 length: 14 residues. The V and J ends lost 1 base and 1 base respectively, with 7 bases between them. The germline V gene encodes CDR1 LGHNT and CDR2 FRNRAP. The CDR3 here is CASGLGGSQETQYF. The CDR3 DNA follows: TGTGCTAGTGGTTTGGGGGGCAGCCAAGAGACCCAGTACTTC.

V usage is TRBV7-8 and J usage is TRBJ2-2; 8 bases match TRBD2. The CDR3 extends over 16 amino acids. In germline, CDR1 is SGHVS, CDR2 FQNEAQ. V lost 7 bases, J lost 3 bases, and 10 bases stayed unmatched. The CDR3 is CASTRAGGDHTGELFF. The CDR3, as DNA: TGTGCCAGCACCCGGGCGGGGGGCGATCACACCGGGGAGCTGTTTTTT. The full variable domain, with the rest looked up from reference TRBV7-8 and TRBJ2-2, is GAGVSQSPRYKVAKRGQDVALRCDPISGHVSLFWYQQALGQGPEFLTYFQNEAQLDKSGLPSDRFFAERPEGSVSTLKIQRTQQEDSAVYLCASTRAGGDHTGELFFGEGSRLTVL.

The rearrangement uses TRBV25-1 and TRBJ2-1; D assignment may be TRBD1 or TRBD2 (5 bases each). The CDR3 is 14 amino acids. V lost 4 bases to trimming and J lost 9 bases, with 16 bases between them. In germline, CDR1 is MGHDK, CDR2 SYGVNS. The CDR3 here is CASSGPRGDVEQFF. For the CDR3, the DNA is TGTGCCAGCAGTGGCCCTCGAGGGGACGTTGAGCAGTTCTTC. Combining the CDR3 with reference TRBV25-1 and TRBJ2-1 gives the whole variable domain EADIYQTPRYLVIGTGKKITLECSQTMGHDKMYWYQQDPGMELHLIHYSYGVNSTEKGDLSSESTVSRIRTEHFPLTLESARPSHTSQYLCASSGPRGDVEQFFGPGTRLTVL.

This chain uses TRBV27 with TRBJ1-1, with 9 nucleotides matching TRBD1. The length of the CDR3 is 14 residues. Germline V gene data show CDR1 as MNHEY and CDR2 as SMNVEV (reference sequence). V trimming: 8 bases; J trimming: 3 bases; junction bases outside the gene matches: 7. CDR3 sequence: CASGRGQGHTEAFF. In DNA, the CDR3 is TGTGCCAGCGGGAGGGGACAGGGACACACTGAAGCTTTCTTT.

The chain is built from TRBV27 and TRBJ1-1; D perhaps matches TRBD1 (6 bases). This CDR3 contains 14 residues. Per the germline V gene, CDR1 is MNHEY and CDR2 is SMNVEV (reference sequence). The germline V and J ends were trimmed by 5 bases and 3 bases, with 13 bases remaining between them. The CDR3 sequence: CASSRTGFYTEAFF. Written as DNA, the CDR3 is TGTGCCAGCAGTCGAACAGGGTTCTACACTGAAGCTTTCTTT.

The CDR3 region is CASSITGGRTQEGTFF. In DNA, the CDR3 is TGTGCCAGTAGTATCACCGGGGGCAGAACCCAAGAGGGAACTTTCTTT. This chain links TRBV19 with TRBJ1-1; D might be TRBD1 (6 bases). The germline V and J ends were trimmed by 3 bases and 12 bases, with 26 bases remaining between them. Germline lookup yields CDR1 LNHDA and CDR2 SQIVND (reference sequence). The CDR3 is made up of 16 amino acids.

The V gene is TRBV19, the J gene TRBJ1-5, with a tentative D call TRBD1 (5 bases). The CDR3 extends over 16 amino acids. Germline CDR1 and CDR2: LNHDA and SQIVND (reference sequence). Deletions cut 1 base from V and 2 bases from J, with 12 bases between. The DNA of the CDR3 is TGTGCCAGTAGTATAGGTCGAGGGGTTGGCAATCAGCCCCAGCATTTT. It is translated as CASSIGRGVGNQPQHF.

The chain carries TRBV2 and TRBJ1-2; TRBD1 is a possible D gene (6 bases). The germline gives CDR1 SNHLY, CDR2 FYNNEI. The V gene lost 8 bases and the J gene lost 5 bases, with 12 bases spanning the gap. The CDR3 sequence is 12 residues long. DNA of the CDR3: TGTGCCAGCGGGGGGCCGGCATATGGCTACACCTTC. It codes for CASGGPAYGYTF.